This is a list of T cell receptor beta chains from one sample in a study of Graves' ophthalmopathy and Graves' hyperthyroidism. One entry per CDR3 protein, called by TCRdb with MiXCR from the multiplex PCR reads. The sample comprises hundreds of thousands of distinct CDR3 sequences, 45% of which are singletons, and roughly half rests with the top ten. The sequenced sample consisted of peripheral blood. These receptors were taken from an adult man with Graves' ophthalmopathy. CDR3s include the opening cysteine and the closing phenylalanine or tryptophan. Each record gives: clone size, V gene, CDR3 protein. Expanded clones get a size class; other rows say once, few or many, or leave the size out.

>few|TRBV19
CAWSVRVRETQYF
>once|TRBV29-1
CSVDDGYEQYF
>.|TRBV12-3/TRBV12-4
CASSLYGTGTSEQYF
>.|TRBV20-1
CSARGPQGRDQPQHF
>.|TRBV2
CASSEETVNTGELFF
>.|TRBV7-9
CASSYHGGVSYEQYF
>many|TRBV7-9
CASRSGSNYGYTF
>.|TRBV10-3
CASRGANVLTF
>.|TRBV7-3
CASSQIIRRPNTEAFF
>once|TRBV10-3
CAISDNRDEDGYTF
>.|TRBV29-1
CSVRTDTYEQYF
>.|TRBV29-1
CSAEGGTREDTQYF
>few|TRBV10-3
CASSSEGAVNEKLFF
>.|TRBV24-1
CATRSLNTDTGELFF
>.|TRBV2
CASSEAGQGGGPRGTQYF
>.|TRBV10-3
CASSYLTF
>few|TRBV7-9
CASSLDPGSPETQYF
>few|TRBV7-2
CASSLKVGQPQHF
>.|TRBV5-5
CASSGGTARVKAFF